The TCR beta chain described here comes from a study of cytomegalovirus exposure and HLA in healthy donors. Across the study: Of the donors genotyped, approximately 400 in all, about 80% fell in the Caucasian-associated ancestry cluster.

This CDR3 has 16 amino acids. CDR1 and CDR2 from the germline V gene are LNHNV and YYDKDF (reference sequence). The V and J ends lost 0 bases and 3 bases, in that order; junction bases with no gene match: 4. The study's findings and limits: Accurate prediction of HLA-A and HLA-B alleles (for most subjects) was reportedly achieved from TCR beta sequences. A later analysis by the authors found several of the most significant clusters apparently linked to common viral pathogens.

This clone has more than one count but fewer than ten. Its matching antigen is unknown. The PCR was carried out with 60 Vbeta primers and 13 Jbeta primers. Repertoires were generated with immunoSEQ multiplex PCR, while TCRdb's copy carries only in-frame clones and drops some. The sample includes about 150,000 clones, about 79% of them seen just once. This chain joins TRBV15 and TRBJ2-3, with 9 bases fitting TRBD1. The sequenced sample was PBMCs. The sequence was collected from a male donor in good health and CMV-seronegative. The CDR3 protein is CATSRDGTGRTDTQYF. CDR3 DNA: TGTGCCACCAGCAGAGATGGGACAGGGCGTACAGATACGCAGTATTTT.